The present entry profiles one TCR beta chain with its context. The antigen remains undetermined. V lost 7 bases, J lost 1 base, and 12 bases stayed unmatched. Germline loops: CDR1 SGHDN, CDR2 FVKESK. The CDR3 is made up of 16 amino acids. The data derive from a study of post-analysis software for immune sequencing data. General study points: Patients carried roughly 5 TRBV segments more frequently than controls did, and TRBV5-6, TRBV5-1 and TRBV20-1 were among them. Analysis by F measure revealed that same-batch samples clustered strongly together.

cDNA libraries of TCR beta carried unique molecular identifiers. The T cell input of roughly 0.9 to 11 million gave a few hundred thousand cDNA molecules. TCRdb itself ran the PCR reads through MiXCR, one entry per CDR3 protein. The sample includes about 760,000 distinct CDR3 sequences, roughly 29% of them seen just once. The sequence was obtained from a girl aged 10-17 years with multiple sclerosis. Source material: blood. The chain combines TRBV14 with TRBJ1-1; 7 positions agree with TRBD1. The CDR3 sequence: CASTPTRQGKNTEAFF. The CDR3 bases are TGTGCCAGCACCCCGACCCGACAGGGAAAGAACACTGAAGCTTTCTTT.